Listed here are 9 T cell receptor beta chains from one sample, sequenced in a study of a mutant IDH1 vaccine in newly diagnosed glioma. What these receptors recognize is not known. Assay used: immunoSEQ multiplex PCR; TCRdb lists only in-frame clones, some missing. The sample holds roughly 52,000 clones, under 90% seen once. Sample time point: week 35, safety follow-up. Doses of 300 ug of mutant IDH1 20-mer peptide were given with topical imiquimod. The sequenced sample was PBMCs, obtained from a glioma patient whose treatment included an IDH1 peptide vaccine. These receptors were taken from a woman aged 18-29 years with glioma.

Note on this clone: One end of the junction varies from germline; a read error may be responsible. This chain connects TRBV9 to TRBJ2-1, with D maybe TRBD2 (6 bases). CDR1 and CDR2 (germline): SGDLS, YYNGEE. The CDR3 runs to 13 residues. The CDR3 bases are TGTGCCAGCAGCGTAGACGGGGACTTTGAGAAGTTCTTC. This translates into CASSVDGDFEKFF.

The chain joins TRBV11-2 to TRBJ2-7; D unclear. The CDR3 is made up of 14 amino acids. With 6 bases removed from V and 3 bases from J, the gap between germline ends came to 15 bases. The germline gives CDR1 SGHAT, CDR2 FQNNGV. The CDR3 DNA reads as TGTGCCAGCAGTTCAGAACGGAACCACTACGAGCAGTACTTC. Its protein is CASSSERNHYEQYF.

The chain recombines TRBV7-2 with TRBJ2-7; D may correspond to TRBD1 or TRBD2 (5 bases each). Trimming stripped 3 bases from V and 1 base from J, with 13 bases between. The CDR3 sequence is 15 residues long. Per germline, CDR1 SGHTA and CDR2 FQGNSA. The CDR3 is CASSLGDAASYEQYF. Written as DNA, the CDR3 is TGTGCCAGCAGCTTGGGGGACGCTGCATCCTACGAGCAGTACTTC. The full variable domain, in which reference TRBV7-2 and TRBJ2-7 provide the parts outside the CDR3, is GAGVSQSPSNKVTEKGKDVELRCDPISGHTALYWYRQSLGQGLEFLIYFQGNSAPDKSGLPSDRFSAERTGGSVSTLTIQRTQQEDSAVYLCASSLGDAASYEQYFGPGTRLTVT.

J is TRBJ1-3 and V is TRBV7-2; the D gene is possibly TRBD1 (6 bases). Trimming shortened V by 1 base and J by 0 bases, and 13 bases separated the two germline ends. The V gene's germline CDR1 is SGHTA and CDR2 FQGNSA. The CDR3 spans 17 residues. CDR3 protein: CASSLGGQGSSGNTIYF. The CDR3 DNA sequence: TGTGCCAGCAGCTTAGGTGGTCAGGGGAGCTCTGGAAACACCATATATTTT. Combining the CDR3 with reference TRBV7-2 and TRBJ1-3 gives the whole variable domain GAGVSQSPSNKVTEKGKDVELRCDPISGHTALYWYRQSLGQGLEFLIYFQGNSAPDKSGLPSDRFSAERTGGSVSTLTIQRTQQEDSAVYLCASSLGGQGSSGNTIYFGEGSWLTVV.

The J gene is TRBJ2-3, the V gene TRBV5-4; no firm D call. The CDR3 is made up of 14 amino acids. V was clipped by 4 bases and J by 6 bases, with 15 bases between them. Germline V gives CDR1 SGHNT, CDR2 YYREEE (reference sequence). CDR3: CASSLHRREDTQYF. The CDR3 nucleotides read TGTGCCAGCAGCCTCCATCGTAGAGAGGATACGCAGTATTTT.

V and J are TRBV2 and TRBJ2-7; TRBD1 is a possible D gene (5 bases). V was pared by 6 bases and J by 2 bases, with 11 bases between. In germline, CDR1 is SNHLY, CDR2 FYNNEI. The length of the CDR3 is 13 residues. CDR3 sequence (DNA): TGTGCCAGCAGCCCGACAGATGCCTACGAGCAGTACTTC. It translates to CASSPTDAYEQYF.

The J gene is TRBJ2-7, the V gene TRBV5-3; D might be TRBD2 (6 bases). TRBV5-3 is placed among ORFs of uncertain function. The V end was cut by 4 bases, the J end by 4 bases, with 15 bases between. The CDR3 is 14 residues long. CDR3 sequence: CARSRRDLSYEQYF. The CDR3, as DNA: TGTGCCAGAAGCCGCAGGGACTTATCATACGAGCAGTACTTC.

The rearrangement uses TRBV25-1 and TRBJ1-2, with D unresolved. Trimming shortened V by 1 base and J by 4 bases, and 13 bases separated the two germline ends. Germline-derived CDR1 and CDR2 are MGHDK and SYGVNS. CDR3 length: 15 residues. CDR3 DNA sequence: TGTGCCAGCAGTGAATTGGGAGGTACCGTCTATGGCTACACCTTC. Amino acid sequence: CASSELGGTVYGYTF.

CDR3 amino acids: CASSLGGPRNEQYF. DNA for the CDR3: TGTGCCAGCAGCTTGGGAGGGCCAAGGAACGAGCAGTACTTC. The gene calls are TRBV7-6 and TRBJ2-7; TRBD2 aligns across 7 bases. Germline assignment: CDR1 SGHVS and CDR2 FNYEAQ. This CDR3 is built from 14 residues. V was pared by 3 bases and J by 5 bases, with 7 bases of the junction left unmatched.